This TCR beta chain originates from a study of spatial heterogeneity in lung cancer. Study outcomes and limitations: Expanded tumor TCRs that were ubiquitous appeared in blood more at resection than follow-up.

In its sample, this clonotype was seen a few times. What it recognizes is unknown. Germline V gene data show CDR1 as MDHEN and CDR2 as SYDVKM. The V end was cut by 6 bases, the J end by 4 bases, with 13 bases between. The CDR3 loop spans 13 amino acids. TCR cDNA molecules each carried a unique molecular identifier. TCRdb independently ran MiXCR on the 5' RACE reads; one entry per CDR3 protein. The data show 50,000 to 55,000 distinct CDR3 sequences, with over 5.5% seen just once and 2.9% held by the top ten. Time point given: sample taken at primary tumor resection. Sequencing of whole RNA from tumor, nontumor lung or frozen PBMC involved no sorting.

The TCR sequence derives from a female donor with early-stage non-small cell lung cancer. The chain combines TRBV28 with TRBJ2-7; either TRBD1 or TRBD2 may fit D (5 bases each). This specimen consisted of PBMCs, obtained at surgery. DNA of the CDR3: TGTGCCAGCAGGGAGCGAGGGGCTTACGAGCAGTACTTC. This translates into CASRERGAYEQYF.